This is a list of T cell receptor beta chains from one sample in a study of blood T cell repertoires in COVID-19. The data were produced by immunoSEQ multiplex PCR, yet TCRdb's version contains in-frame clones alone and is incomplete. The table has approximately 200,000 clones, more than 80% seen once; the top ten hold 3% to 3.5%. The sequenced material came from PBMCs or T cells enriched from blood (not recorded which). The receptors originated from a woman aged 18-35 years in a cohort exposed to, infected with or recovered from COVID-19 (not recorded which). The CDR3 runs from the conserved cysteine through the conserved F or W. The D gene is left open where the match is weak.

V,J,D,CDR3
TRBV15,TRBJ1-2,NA,CATSLSGPYGYTF
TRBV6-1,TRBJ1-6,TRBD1,CASSELQGIRSPLHF
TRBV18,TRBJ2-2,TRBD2,CASSPLAGLNTGELFF
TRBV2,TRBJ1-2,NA,CASSELEGSYGYTF
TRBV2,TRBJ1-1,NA,CASRGGLNTEAFF
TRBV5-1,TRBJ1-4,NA,CASSSDPVRVSEKLFF
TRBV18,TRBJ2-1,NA,CASSPPQGTYNEQFF
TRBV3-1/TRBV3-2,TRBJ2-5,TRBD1,CASSQDTLAGGKETQYF
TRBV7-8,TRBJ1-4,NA,CASSLAWGGAPNEKLFF
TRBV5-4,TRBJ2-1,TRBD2,CASSWGLAAYNEQFF
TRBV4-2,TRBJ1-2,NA,CASSQVETDYGYTF
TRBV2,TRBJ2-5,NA,CASRDTGSSETQYF
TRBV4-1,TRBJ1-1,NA,CASSHPQGMNTEAFF
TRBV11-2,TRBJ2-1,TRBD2,CASTHRGRTSGGNEQFF
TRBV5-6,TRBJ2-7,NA,CASSLARQIYEQYF
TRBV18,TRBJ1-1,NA,CASSLRRTEAFF
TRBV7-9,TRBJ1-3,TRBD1,CASSLKDRGSGNTIYF
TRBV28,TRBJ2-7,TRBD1,CASSPGQYSYEQYF
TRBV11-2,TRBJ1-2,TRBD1,CASSLGTGGLINYGYTF
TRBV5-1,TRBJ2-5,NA,CASSLGTIYQETQYF
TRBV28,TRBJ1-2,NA,CASSLIREQGTDFYGYTF
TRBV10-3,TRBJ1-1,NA,CAISADKPFIDEAFF
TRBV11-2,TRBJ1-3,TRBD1,CASSPWGQLGNTIYF
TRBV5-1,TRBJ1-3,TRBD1,CASSTQGGSGNTIYF
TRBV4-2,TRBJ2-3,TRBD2,CASSQDMSGGRTDTQYF
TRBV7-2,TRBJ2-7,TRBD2,CASSLVGSGFYEQYF
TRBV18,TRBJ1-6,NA,CASSPRRPVDSPLHF
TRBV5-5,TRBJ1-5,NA,CASNLQGFGNQPQHF
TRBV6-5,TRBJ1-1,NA,CASTRGSDTEAFF
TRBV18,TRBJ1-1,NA,CASSPIEGTNTEAFF
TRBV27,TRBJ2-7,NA,CASRSFGPSGEQYF
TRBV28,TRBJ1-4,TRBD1,CASLGQGGTNEKLFF
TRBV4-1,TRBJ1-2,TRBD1,CASSGQDNYGYTF
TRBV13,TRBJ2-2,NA,CASSLGNRAYNGELFF
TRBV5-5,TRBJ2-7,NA,CASSLTSRTAYEQYF
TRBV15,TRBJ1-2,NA,CATSRDRGTTNYGYTF
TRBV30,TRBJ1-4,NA,CAWNWRSAGNEKLFF
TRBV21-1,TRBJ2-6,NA,CASSKATGSGANVLTF
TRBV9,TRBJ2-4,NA,CASNPEGANIQYF
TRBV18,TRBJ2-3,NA,CASSRVRLITDTQYF
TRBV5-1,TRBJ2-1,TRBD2,CASSLGAGLLVFYNEQFF
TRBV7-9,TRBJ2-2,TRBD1,CASRRTGDTGELFF
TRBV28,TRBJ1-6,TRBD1,CASRIPPGQGDSPLHF
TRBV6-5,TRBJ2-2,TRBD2,CASSSTSGVNTGELFF
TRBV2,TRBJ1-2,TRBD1,CATGRDRGNYGYTF
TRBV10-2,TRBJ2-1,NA,CASSELGPYNEQFF
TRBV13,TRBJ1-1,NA,CASSLGKTARRF
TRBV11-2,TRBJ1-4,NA,CASSYQPTVRNEKLFF